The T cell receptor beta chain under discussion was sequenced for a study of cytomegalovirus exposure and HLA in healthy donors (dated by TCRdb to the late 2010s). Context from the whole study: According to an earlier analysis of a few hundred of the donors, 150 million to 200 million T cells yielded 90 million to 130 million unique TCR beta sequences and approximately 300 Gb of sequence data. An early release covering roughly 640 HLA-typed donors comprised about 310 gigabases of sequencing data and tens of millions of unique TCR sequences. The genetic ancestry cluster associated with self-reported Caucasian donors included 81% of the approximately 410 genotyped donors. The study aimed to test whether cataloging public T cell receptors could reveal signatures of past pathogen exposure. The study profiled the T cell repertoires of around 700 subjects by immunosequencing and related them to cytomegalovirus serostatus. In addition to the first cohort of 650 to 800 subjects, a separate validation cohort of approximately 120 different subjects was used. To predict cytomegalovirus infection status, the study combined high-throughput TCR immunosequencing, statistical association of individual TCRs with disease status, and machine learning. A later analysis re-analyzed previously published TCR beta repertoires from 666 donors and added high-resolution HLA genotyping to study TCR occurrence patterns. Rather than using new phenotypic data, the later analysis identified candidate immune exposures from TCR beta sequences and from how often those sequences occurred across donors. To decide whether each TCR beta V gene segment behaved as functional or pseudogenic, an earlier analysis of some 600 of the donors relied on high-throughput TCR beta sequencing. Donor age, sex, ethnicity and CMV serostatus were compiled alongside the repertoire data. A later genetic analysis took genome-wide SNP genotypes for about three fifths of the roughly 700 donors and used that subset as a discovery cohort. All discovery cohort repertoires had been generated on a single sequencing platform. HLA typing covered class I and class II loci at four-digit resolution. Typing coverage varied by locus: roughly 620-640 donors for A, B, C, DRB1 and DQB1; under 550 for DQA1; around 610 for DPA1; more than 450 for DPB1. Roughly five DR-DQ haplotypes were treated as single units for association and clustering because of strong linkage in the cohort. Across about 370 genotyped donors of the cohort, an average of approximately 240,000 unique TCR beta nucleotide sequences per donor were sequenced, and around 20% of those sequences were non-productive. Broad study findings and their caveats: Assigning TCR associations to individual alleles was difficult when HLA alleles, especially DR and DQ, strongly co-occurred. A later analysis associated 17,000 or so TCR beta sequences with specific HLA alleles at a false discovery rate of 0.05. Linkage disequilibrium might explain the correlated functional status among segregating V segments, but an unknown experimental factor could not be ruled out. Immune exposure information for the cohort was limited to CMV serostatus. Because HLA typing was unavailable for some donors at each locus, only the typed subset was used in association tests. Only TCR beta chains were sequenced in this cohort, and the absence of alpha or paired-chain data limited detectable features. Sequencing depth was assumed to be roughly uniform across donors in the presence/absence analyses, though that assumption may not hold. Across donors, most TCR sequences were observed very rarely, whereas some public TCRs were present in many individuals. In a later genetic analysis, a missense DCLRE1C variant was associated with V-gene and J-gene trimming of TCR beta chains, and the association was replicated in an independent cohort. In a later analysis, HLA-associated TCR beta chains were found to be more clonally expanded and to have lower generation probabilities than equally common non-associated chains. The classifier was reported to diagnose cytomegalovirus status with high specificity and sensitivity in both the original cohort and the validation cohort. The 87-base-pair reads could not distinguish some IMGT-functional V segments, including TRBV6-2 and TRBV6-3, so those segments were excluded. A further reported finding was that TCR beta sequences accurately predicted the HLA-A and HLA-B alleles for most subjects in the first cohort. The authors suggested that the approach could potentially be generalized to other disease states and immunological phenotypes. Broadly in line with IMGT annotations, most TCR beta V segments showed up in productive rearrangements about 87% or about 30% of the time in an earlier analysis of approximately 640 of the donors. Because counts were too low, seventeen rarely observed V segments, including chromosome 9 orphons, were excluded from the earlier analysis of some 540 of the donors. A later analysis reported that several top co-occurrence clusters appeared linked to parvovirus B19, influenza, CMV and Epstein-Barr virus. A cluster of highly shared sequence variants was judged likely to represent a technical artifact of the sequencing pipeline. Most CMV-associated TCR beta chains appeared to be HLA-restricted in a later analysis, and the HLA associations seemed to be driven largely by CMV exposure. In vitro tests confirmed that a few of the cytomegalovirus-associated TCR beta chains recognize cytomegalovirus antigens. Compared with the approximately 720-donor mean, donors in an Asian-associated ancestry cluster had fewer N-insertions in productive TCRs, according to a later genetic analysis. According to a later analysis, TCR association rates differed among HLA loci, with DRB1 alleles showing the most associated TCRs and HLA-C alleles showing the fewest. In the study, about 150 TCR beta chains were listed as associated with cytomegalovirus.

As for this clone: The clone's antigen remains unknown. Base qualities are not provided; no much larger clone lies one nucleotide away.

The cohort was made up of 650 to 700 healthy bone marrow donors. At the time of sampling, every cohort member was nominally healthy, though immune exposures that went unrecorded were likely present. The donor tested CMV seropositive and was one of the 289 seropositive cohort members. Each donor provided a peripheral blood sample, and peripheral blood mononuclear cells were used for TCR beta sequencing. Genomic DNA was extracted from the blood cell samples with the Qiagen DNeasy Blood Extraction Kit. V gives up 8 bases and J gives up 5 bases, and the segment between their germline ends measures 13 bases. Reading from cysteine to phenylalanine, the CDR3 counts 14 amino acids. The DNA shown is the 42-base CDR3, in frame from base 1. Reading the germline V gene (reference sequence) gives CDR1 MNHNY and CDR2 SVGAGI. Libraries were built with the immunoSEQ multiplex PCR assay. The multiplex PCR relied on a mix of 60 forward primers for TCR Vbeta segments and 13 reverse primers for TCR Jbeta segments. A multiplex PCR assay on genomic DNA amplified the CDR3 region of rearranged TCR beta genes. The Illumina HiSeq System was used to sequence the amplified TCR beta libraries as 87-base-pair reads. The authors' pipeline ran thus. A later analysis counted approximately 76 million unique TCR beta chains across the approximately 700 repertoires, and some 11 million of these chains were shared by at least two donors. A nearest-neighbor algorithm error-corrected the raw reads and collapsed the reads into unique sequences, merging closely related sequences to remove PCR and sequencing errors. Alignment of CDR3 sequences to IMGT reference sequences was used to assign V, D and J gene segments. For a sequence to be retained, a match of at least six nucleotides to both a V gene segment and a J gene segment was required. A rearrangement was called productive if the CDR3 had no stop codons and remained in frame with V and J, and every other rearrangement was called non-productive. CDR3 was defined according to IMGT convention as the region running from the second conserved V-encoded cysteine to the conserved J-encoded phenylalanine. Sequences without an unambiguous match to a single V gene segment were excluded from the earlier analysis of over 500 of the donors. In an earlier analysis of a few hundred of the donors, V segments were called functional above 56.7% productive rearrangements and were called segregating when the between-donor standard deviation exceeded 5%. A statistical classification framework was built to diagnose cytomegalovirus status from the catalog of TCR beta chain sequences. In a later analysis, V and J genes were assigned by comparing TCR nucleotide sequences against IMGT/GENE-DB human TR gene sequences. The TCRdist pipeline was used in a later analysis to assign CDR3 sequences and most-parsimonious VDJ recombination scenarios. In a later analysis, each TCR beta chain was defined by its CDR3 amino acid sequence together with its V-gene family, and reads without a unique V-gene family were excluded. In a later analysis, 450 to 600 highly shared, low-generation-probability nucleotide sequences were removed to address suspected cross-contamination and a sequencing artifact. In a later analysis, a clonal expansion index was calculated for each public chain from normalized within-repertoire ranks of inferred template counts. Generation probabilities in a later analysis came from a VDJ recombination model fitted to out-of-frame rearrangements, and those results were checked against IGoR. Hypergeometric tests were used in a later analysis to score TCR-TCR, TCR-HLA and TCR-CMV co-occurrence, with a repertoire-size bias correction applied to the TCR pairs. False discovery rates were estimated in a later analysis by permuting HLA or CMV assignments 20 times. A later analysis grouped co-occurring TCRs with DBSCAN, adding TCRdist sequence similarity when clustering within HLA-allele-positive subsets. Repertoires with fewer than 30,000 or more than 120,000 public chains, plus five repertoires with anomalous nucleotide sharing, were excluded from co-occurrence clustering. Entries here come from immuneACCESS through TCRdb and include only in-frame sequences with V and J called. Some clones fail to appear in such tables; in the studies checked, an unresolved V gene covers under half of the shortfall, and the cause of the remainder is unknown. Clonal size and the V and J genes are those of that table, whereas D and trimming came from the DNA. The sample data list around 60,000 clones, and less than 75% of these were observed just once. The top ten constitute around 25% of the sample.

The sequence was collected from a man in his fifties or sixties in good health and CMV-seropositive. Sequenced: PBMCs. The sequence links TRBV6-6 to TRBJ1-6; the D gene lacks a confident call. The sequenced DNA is TGTGCCAGCTCTATGGGGAGGGATAATTCACCCCTCCACTTT. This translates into CASSMGRDNSPLHF.